This T cell receptor (beta chain) stems from a study of blood T cell repertoires in COVID-19. Germline V gene lookup returns CDR1 MDHEN and CDR2 SYDVKM. The CDR3 is made up of 19 amino acids. J gave up 0 bases and V 2 bases, and 14 bases lay outside the gene matches. Participants came from 20 to 25 US areas, aged about 18 to 89 years. Data came from immunoSEQ multiplex PCR; TCRdb stores just in-frame clones and leaves some out. The sample shows 200,000 to 250,000 clones, around 90% of them seen only once. The TCR originated in a man aged 25-40 years who had recovered from COVID-19. The chain recombines TRBV28 with TRBJ2-3; 7 bases map to TRBD2. The sequenced sample consisted of PBMCs or T cells enriched from blood (not recorded which). CDR3 DNA: TGTGCCAGCAGTTTACCAACAATTGGACTAGACCTTAGCACAGATACGCAGTATTTT. Amino acids: CASSLPTIGLDLSTDTQYF.